The 21 T cell receptor beta chains in this list originate from one sample, sequenced in a study of post-analysis software for immune sequencing data. Study-wide results and limits: When patients were compared with controls, four or five TRBV segments were more frequent, TRBV5-6, TRBV5-1 and TRBV20-1 among them.

These receptors' antigens are unknown. Unique molecular identifiers were present in the TCR beta cDNA libraries. TCRdb processed the PCR reads anew with MiXCR; each CDR3 protein has one entry. In the table there are 700,000 to 900,000 distinct CDR3 sequences, approximately 44% of which are singletons. The material sequenced was blood. All receptors derive from a girl aged 10 to 17 with multiple sclerosis.

The CDR3 protein is CSVRVITGYTYEQYF. In nucleotides, the CDR3 is TGCAGCGTTCGGGTAATCACGGGTTATACCTACGAGCAGTACTTC. The chain couples TRBV29-1 to TRBJ2-7, with D unclear. CDR3 length equals 15 residues. V was clipped by 5 bases and J by 2 bases, with 19 bases between them. Germline CDR1 and CDR2: SQVTM and ANQGSEA.

This clonotype is a singleton in its sample. J is TRBJ2-1 and V is TRBV10-3; TRBD1 aligns across 9 bases. CDR3 size: 15 residues. The V and J ends lost 4 bases and 4 bases, in that order; junction bases with no gene match: 5. Per the germline V gene, CDR1 is ENHRY and CDR2 is SYGVKD. The CDR3 DNA is TGTGCCATCAGTGGACGACAGGGGGGATACAATGAGCAGTTCTTC. Translating gives CAISGRQGGYNEQFF.

In regard to this clonotype: The junction shows a germline mismatch at one end, possibly a read error. In DNA, the CDR3 is TGTGCCAGCAACCCTAGCGGGAGGGGCACAGATACGCAGTATTTC. It yields the protein CASNPSGRGTDTQYF. V usage is TRBV12-3 or TRBV12-4 and J usage is TRBJ2-3, with 12 bases fitting TRBD2. This CDR3 has 15 residues.

This chain links TRBV20-1 with TRBJ2-4; 9 bases are shared with TRBD2. Near its end, the DNA agrees better with TRBJ2-7, so the J call may be wrong. The CDR3 runs 14 residues. Germline V gives CDR1 DFQATT, CDR2 SNEGSKA (reference sequence). The CDR3 coding sequence is TGCAGTGCTAGATACAGACTAGCGGCCTACGAGCAGTACTTC. Protein sequence: CSARYRLAAYEQYF.

The chain couples TRBV6-6 to TRBJ1-2; 7 bases line up with TRBD1. This CDR3 spans 14 amino acids. The junction had 13 bases not matched to a gene; V was cut back by 6 bases and J by 9 bases. Per the germline V gene, CDR1 is MNHNY and CDR2 is SVGAGI (reference sequence). Here the CDR3 DNA reads TGTGCCAGCAGAACACACAGGGACAGTTGGAGCTACACCTTC. Translating it yields CASRTHRDSWSYTF.

This chain joins TRBV7-2 and TRBJ1-2; D gene uncertain. CDR1 is SGHTA, CDR2 FQGNSA, per germline. Trimming left V 0 bases short and J 2 bases short, with 10 bases between. The CDR3 is 15 amino acids. The CDR3 here is CASSLAPQGNYGYTF. As DNA, the CDR3 is TGTGCCAGCAGCTTAGCCCCACAAGGGAACTATGGCTACACCTTC.

Remarks on this clonotype: A much larger clone lies a single base off, so this may be a read error. The chain couples TRBV7-8 to TRBJ2-3; D gene uncertain. From germline, CDR1 is SGHVS and CDR2 FQNEAQ. This CDR3 is 12 amino acids long. The CDR3 DNA reads as TGTGCCTGCAGCCCCTACGCAGATACGCAGTATTTT. It yields the protein CACSPYADTQYF.

The V gene is TRBV7-8, the J gene TRBJ2-7; 8 bases align to TRBD1. The DNA end favors TRBJ2-5, so the J call may be wrong. The CDR3 is 16 residues long. Germline CDR1 is SGHVS and CDR2 is FQNEAQ. The CDR3 here is CASSLSDRGKSETQYF. As DNA, the CDR3 is TGTGCCAGCAGCTTAAGTGACAGGGGCAAATCAGAGACCCAGTACTTC.

This clonotype was picked up a small number of times. This rearrangement joins TRBV12-3 or TRBV12-4 to TRBJ2-4; the match to TRBD2 covers 7 bases. The J call is uncertain, as TRBJ2-7 better fits the DNA end. The length of the CDR3 is 14 residues. The CDR3, as DNA: TGTGCCAGCAGTTTGGCACCTAGCGGCTACGAGCAGTACTTC. As protein: CASSLAPSGYEQYF.

This chain links TRBV18 with TRBJ2-7, with D possibly being TRBD1 (6 bases). The germline CDR1 and CDR2 sequences are KGHSH and LQKENI. V was trimmed by 3 bases and J by 7 bases, leaving 13 bases between them. CDR3 length equals 13 residues. CDR3 protein: CASSPFRGWEQYF. Here the CDR3 DNA reads TGTGCCAGCTCACCGTTCAGGGGATGGGAGCAGTACTTC.

The genes are TRBV12-3 or TRBV12-4 and TRBJ2-3; 14 positions match TRBD2. With 7 bases clipped from V and 5 bases from J, the junction kept 14 bases outside the gene matches. This CDR3 comprises 18 residues. CDR3 protein: CASTRGLAGVVVVDTQYF. CDR3 bases: TGTGCCAGCACCCGGGGACTAGCGGGAGTGGTGGTCGTAGATACGCAGTATTTT.

This clonotype has only a few counts. The chain links TRBV5-6 to TRBJ1-2; the D gene is possibly TRBD1 (5 bases). This CDR3 has 15 residues. CDR1 is SGHDT and CDR2 is YYEEEE in the germline V gene. V was shortened by 5 bases and J by 2 bases, with 16 bases between the two germline ends. The CDR3 loop is CASSLGGGLNYGYTF. Written as DNA, the CDR3 is TGTGCCAGCAGTTTAGGCGGGGGACTCAACTATGGCTACACCTTC.

This clonotype has a handful of counts. The rearrangement joins TRBV12-3 or TRBV12-4 to TRBJ1-2, with a weak D call TRBD1 (5 bases). The V end was cut by 4 bases, the J end by 4 bases, with 16 bases between. The CDR3 is 15 residues long. In DNA form, the CDR3 reads TGTGCCAGCAGTTCCCCCCAGGGACGAAGCTATGGCTACACCTTC. Its protein product is CASSSPQGRSYGYTF.

The chain recombines TRBV27 with TRBJ2-1, with TRBD2 matching over 8 bases. Germline V lookup: CDR1 MNHEY, CDR2 SMNVEV (reference sequence). The CDR3 is 15 residues long. The V gene end was trimmed by 7 bases and the J gene end by 10 bases; junction bases not matched to a gene: 15. In DNA form, the CDR3 reads TGTGCCAGCACCGCAACTAGCGGCCCCGCGGGGGAGCAGTTCTTC. Its translation is CASTATSGPAGEQFF.

This clonotype has just a few counts. The chain combines TRBV4-3 with TRBJ2-7; no firm D call. Germline CDR1 reads LGHNA; CDR2 reads YSLEER. The ends were cut back, 1 base at V and 2 bases at J, with 9 bases in the middle. This CDR3 is 14 amino acids long. The CDR3 sequence: CASSQGVVAYEQYF. The CDR3 nucleotides are TGCGCCAGCAGCCAAGGCGTCGTGGCCTACGAGCAGTACTTC.

This clonotype was detected only a few times. The chain links TRBV29-1 to TRBJ2-2; no reliable D call. The germline V and J ends were trimmed by 3 bases and 4 bases, with 6 bases remaining between them. There are 12 residues in the CDR3. CDR1 SQVTM and CDR2 ANQGSEA come from the germline V gene. CDR3: CSVEKGTGELFF. As DNA, the CDR3 is TGCAGCGTTGAGAAAGGCACCGGGGAGCTGTTTTTT.

The rearrangement joins TRBV7-2 to TRBJ1-2; maybe TRBD1 (6 bases). Between the trimmed V and J ends, which lost 5 bases and 1 base, there was a span of 14 bases. The CDR3 covers 15 residues. Looked up from germline, CDR1 is SGHTA and CDR2 is FQGNSA. The CDR3, as DNA: TGTGCCAGCAGCCGCCAAGGACAGCATAACTATGGCTACACCTTC. Translating gives CASSRQGQHNYGYTF.

This chain uses TRBV20-1 with TRBJ2-7, with D perhaps TRBD2 (6 bases). The germline V gene encodes CDR1 DFQATT and CDR2 SNEGSKA (reference sequence). Deletions cut 4 bases from V and 0 bases from J, with 13 bases between. This CDR3 has 14 amino acids. This CDR3 reads CSAKTAGSSYEQYF. The CDR3 region has the DNA TGCAGTGCTAAAACGGCGGGAAGCTCCTACGAGCAGTACTTC.

J is TRBJ2-7 and V is TRBV25-1; D may be TRBD1 (5 bases). With 3 bases removed from V and 2 bases from J, the gap between germline ends came to 11 bases. CDR3 length: 14 amino acids. Germline-derived CDR1 and CDR2 are MGHDK and SYGVNS. The CDR3 DNA is TGTGCCAGCAGTGATGGCAGGGTCCCCTACGAGCAGTACTTC. Protein: CASSDGRVPYEQYF.

This clonotype occurred a few times. The chain couples TRBV6-6 to TRBJ2-3; D is unclear. Germline CDR1 reads MNHNY; CDR2 reads SVGAGI (reference sequence). V shed 3 bases and J shed 4 bases, with 8 bases lying between them. This CDR3 spans 13 amino acids. The DNA for the CDR3 is TGTGCCAGCAGTTATGCCCTGGCAGATACGCAGTATTTT. It specifies CASSYALADTQYF.

V usage is TRBV20-1 and J usage is TRBJ1-6; the D is unclear. Germline V gene data show CDR1 as DFQATT and CDR2 as SNEGSKA (reference sequence). Trimming pared 3 bases from V and 8 bases from J, leaving 11 bases between. The CDR3 is 13 amino acids. The CDR3 loop reads CSASAAVDSPLHF. Here the CDR3 DNA reads TGCAGTGCTAGTGCGGCAGTCGATTCACCCCTCCACTTT.